The clone carrying this T cell receptor (beta chain) was counted at least ten times. Its specificity is unknown. The hyperthyroidism patients had a new diagnosis of under 2 months' duration and were aged 18 to 65. Investigators amplified TCR beta CDR3 regions from RNA transcripts. The workflow started with a first-round RT-PCR run with HTBI primers and then moved on to a second-round multiplex PCR. TCRdb passed the multiplex PCR reads through MiXCR, listing each CDR3 protein once. The data contain roughly 400,000 distinct CDR3 sequences, 17% of them singletons. The data belong to a study of Graves' ophthalmopathy and Graves' hyperthyroidism. Study-level points and caveats: Cross-validated, the 13-signature model showed 87.88%/81.08% sensitivity/specificity, and 80%/75% in the test set. Forecasting of ophthalmopathy progression by the model achieved nearly 71% sensitivity and 72.22% specificity.

The CDR3 has 15 amino acids. V gave up 5 bases and J gave up 3 bases; unmatched junction bases: 9. Germline V gene data show CDR1 as PRHDT and CDR2 as FYEKMQ (reference sequence). The chain recombines TRBV13 with TRBJ2-7, with 8 nucleotides matching TRBD1. This clonotype was sampled from an adult woman with stable Graves' hyperthyroidism. The sample taken for sequencing was peripheral blood. The CDR3 sequence: CASSPQGTGYYEQYF. CDR3 DNA sequence: TGTGCCAGCAGCCCTCAGGGGACAGGATACTACGAGCAGTACTTC.